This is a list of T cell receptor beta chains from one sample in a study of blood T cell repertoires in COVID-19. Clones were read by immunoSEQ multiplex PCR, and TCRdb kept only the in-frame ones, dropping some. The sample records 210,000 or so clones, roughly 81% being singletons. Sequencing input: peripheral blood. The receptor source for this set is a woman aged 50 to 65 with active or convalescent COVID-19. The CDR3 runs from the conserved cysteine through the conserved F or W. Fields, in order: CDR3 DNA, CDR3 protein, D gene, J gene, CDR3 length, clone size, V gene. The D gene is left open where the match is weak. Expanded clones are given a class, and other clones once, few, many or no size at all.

TGTGCCAGCAGTCAACTATACGAGCAGTACTTC | CASSQLYEQYF | NA | TRBJ2-7 | 11 | NA | TRBV28
TGTGCCAGCAGCCTAGACCGAGGCTACGAGCAGTACTTC | CASSLDRGYEQYF | NA | TRBJ2-7 | 13 | few | TRBV7-3
TGTGCCAGCAGCTTCGTAAGCGGGGGCCGTGAAGGTGAGCAGTTCTTC | CASSFVSGGREGEQFF | TRBD2 | TRBJ2-1 | 16 | NA | TRBV7-3
TGTGCCAGCAGTTTATCAAGCGGGGGGCGCGTCTCAACTAATGAAAAACTGTTTTTT | CASSLSSGGRVSTNEKLFF | NA | TRBJ1-4 | 19 | NA | TRBV27
TGCAGTGCTAGGTCCCTGCGGGAGCAGTTCTTC | CSARSLREQFF | NA | TRBJ2-1 | 11 | once | TRBV20-1
TGTGCCAGCAGCCAAGCAGCGGGAGATCACACCGGGGAGCTGTTTTTT | CASSQAAGDHTGELFF | TRBD2 | TRBJ2-2 | 16 | NA | TRBV4-2
TGCGCCAGCAGCACCCCCCGTGGGGGCCACGAGCAGTACTTC | CASSTPRGGHEQYF | NA | TRBJ2-7 | 14 | NA | TRBV5-1
TGTGCCAGTAGTCGGACAGGGAATTATGGCTACACCTTC | CASSRTGNYGYTF | TRBD1 | TRBJ1-2 | 13 | NA | TRBV19
TGTGCCAGCTCACCAAGTCCTTCAGAAACCTACGAGCAGTACTTC | CASSPSPSETYEQYF | NA | TRBJ2-7 | 15 | NA | TRBV18
TGCAGCGTTGACGTACTCTGGAGTGAGCAGTTCTTC | CSVDVLWSEQFF | NA | TRBJ2-1 | 12 | NA | TRBV29-1
TGTGCCAGCAGCCAACGCGAGAATGAGCAGTTCTTC | CASSQRENEQFF | NA | TRBJ2-1 | 12 | NA | TRBV3-1/TRBV3-2
TGTGCCAGCAGCCCCTGGGAGGGGCTGTCCTACCAGACTGGCGGCTACACCTTC | CASSPWEGLSYQTGGYTF | NA | TRBJ1-2 | 18 | NA | TRBV9
TGTGCCAGCAGCAAAAGAAGTAGGGGGCCCTACCTCTATGGCTACACCTTC | CASSKRSRGPYLYGYTF | NA | TRBJ1-2 | 17 | NA | TRBV21-1
TGTGCCAGCAGCCTACCGTACAGGGAAAGTCTCTATGGCTACACCTTC | CASSLPYRESLYGYTF | NA | TRBJ1-2 | 16 | NA | TRBV21-1
TGTGCCAGCAGCCCGGGACAGGGGACGCGTAATGAGCAGTTCTTC | CASSPGQGTRNEQFF | TRBD1 | TRBJ2-1 | 15 | NA | TRBV2
TGTGCCAGCAGCCCCGGGACAGGAGATTCACCCCTCCACTTT | CASSPGTGDSPLHF | TRBD1 | TRBJ1-6 | 14 | NA | TRBV6-5
TGTGCCAGCAGTGCGGGGGGCGCCAGAAGCCTTAACTATGGCTACACCTTC | CASSAGGARSLNYGYTF | NA | TRBJ1-2 | 17 | NA | TRBV2
TGTGCCAGCAGATTTCTAGCCGGCACAGATACGCAGTATTTT | CASRFLAGTDTQYF | NA | TRBJ2-3 | 14 | NA | TRBV28